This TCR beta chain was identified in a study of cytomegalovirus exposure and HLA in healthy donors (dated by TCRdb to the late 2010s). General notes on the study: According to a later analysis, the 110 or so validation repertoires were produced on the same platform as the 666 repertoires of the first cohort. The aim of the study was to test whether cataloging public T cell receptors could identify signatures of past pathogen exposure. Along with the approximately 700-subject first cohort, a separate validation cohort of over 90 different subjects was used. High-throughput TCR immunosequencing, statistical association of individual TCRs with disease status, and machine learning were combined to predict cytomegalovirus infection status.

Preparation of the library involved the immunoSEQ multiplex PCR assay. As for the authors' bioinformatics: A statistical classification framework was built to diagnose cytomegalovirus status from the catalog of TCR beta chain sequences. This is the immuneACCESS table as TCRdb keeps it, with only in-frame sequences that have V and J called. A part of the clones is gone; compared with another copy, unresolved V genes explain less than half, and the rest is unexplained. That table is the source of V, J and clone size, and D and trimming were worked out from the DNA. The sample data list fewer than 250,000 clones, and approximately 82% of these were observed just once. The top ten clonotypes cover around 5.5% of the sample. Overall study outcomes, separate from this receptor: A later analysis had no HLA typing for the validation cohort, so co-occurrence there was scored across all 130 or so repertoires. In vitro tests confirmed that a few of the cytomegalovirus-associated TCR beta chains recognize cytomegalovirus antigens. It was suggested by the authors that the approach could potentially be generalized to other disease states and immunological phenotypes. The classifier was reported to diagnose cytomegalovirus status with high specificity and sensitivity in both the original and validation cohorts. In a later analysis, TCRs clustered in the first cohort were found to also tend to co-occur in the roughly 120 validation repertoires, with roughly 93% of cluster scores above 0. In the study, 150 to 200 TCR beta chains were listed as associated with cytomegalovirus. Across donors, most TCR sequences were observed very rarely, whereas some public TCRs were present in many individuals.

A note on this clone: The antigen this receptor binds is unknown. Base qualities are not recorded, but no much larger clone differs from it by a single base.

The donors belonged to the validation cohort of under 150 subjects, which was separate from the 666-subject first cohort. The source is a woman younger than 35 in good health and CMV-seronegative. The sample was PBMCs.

The CDR3 here reads CASSDQGSTSGRNEQYF. The sequenced DNA is TGTGCCAGCAGTGATCAGGGGTCTACTAGCGGGAGAAACGAGCAGTACTTC. The chain is made from TRBV6-1 and TRBJ2-7, with TRBD2 identical over 11 junction bases. Counted from cysteine to phenylalanine, this CDR3 has 17 amino acids. Only CDR3 DNA remains: 51 bases, in frame from the first base. CDR1 and CDR2 are read off the germline V gene as MNHNS and SASEGT. From V the trimming removes 3 bases and from J it removes 5 bases, while the gene matches leave 12 bases of the junction unaccounted for.